The 32 T cell receptor beta chains reported below all come from one sample, sequenced in a study of blood T cell repertoires in COVID-19. The repertoire was sequenced with immunoSEQ multiplex PCR; TCRdb's copy has only in-frame clones and lacks some. The sample shows some 60,000 clones, about four fifths of them seen only once. The sample was peripheral blood. Receptor source: a woman aged 80 or over with active or convalescent COVID-19.

CDR3 DNA: TGTGCCAGCAGTTCCGGGCGACAGAATGAGCAGTTCTTC. Its translation: CASSSGRQNEQFF. This sequence joins TRBV28 and TRBJ2-1; a weak D match, TRBD1 (5 bases). Germline V gene lookup returns CDR1 MDHEN and CDR2 SYDVKM. The CDR3 length is 13 residues. Deletions cut 4 bases from V and 7 bases from J, with 11 bases between.

This chain uses TRBV9 with TRBJ1-3; 7 bases are shared with TRBD1. Germline CDR1 SGDLS, CDR2 YYNGEE. J was trimmed by 2 bases and V by 4 bases; bases with no gene match: 9. This CDR3 has 16 residues. The chain's CDR3 is CASSPPGQTTGNTIYF. CDR3 coding DNA: TGTGCCAGCAGCCCACCGGGACAGACGACTGGAAACACCATATATTTT.

The rearrangement links TRBV6-1 to TRBJ1-6, with D possibly being TRBD1 (5 bases). The CDR3 loop spans 15 amino acids. V was clipped by 7 bases and J by 8 bases, with 18 bases between them. Germline V CDR1 and CDR2: MNHNS, SASEGT. The chain's CDR3 is CASNEGGARDSPLHF. Written as DNA, the CDR3 is TGTGCCAGCAATGAGGGAGGGGCAAGGGATTCACCCCTCCACTTT.

J is TRBJ1-1 and V is TRBV5-6; the D gene is possibly TRBD1 (6 bases). The CDR3 runs to 13 residues. Trimming removed 4 bases at V and 6 bases at J, with 13 bases between. Germline V lookup: CDR1 SGHDT, CDR2 YYEEEE. The CDR3 DNA follows: TGTGCCAGCAGCCCCCAGGGGCGGGCTGAAGCTTTCTTT. Amino acid sequence: CASSPQGRAEAFF.

The chain combines TRBV12-3 or TRBV12-4 with TRBJ2-2; the D is unclear. This CDR3 is 13 amino acids long. Deletions cut 5 bases from V and 5 bases from J, with 9 bases between. The CDR3 DNA is TGTGCCAGCAGTGCCAGTTGGACCGGGGAGCTGTTTTTT. Protein: CASSASWTGELFF.

The rearrangement joins TRBV7-9 to TRBJ2-4; weak D call: TRBD2 (6 bases). Trimming pared 2 bases from V and 9 bases from J, leaving 20 bases between. There are 16 residues in the CDR3. Germline V gives CDR1 SEHNR, CDR2 FQNEAQ (reference sequence). Here the CDR3 reads CASSLMEGRGSVIQYF. CDR3 nucleotide sequence: TGTGCCAGCAGCTTAATGGAGGGCCGAGGGTCGGTCATTCAGTACTTC.

This clone came up once. The genes are TRBV4-3 and TRBJ1-2; D remains unclear. Germline loops: CDR1 LGHNA, CDR2 YSLEER. Deletions cut 4 bases from V and 2 bases from J, with 14 bases between. CDR3 length equals 15 residues. In DNA, the CDR3 is TGCGCCAGCAGCCCAGCACGGGGAACCAACTATGGCTACACCTTC. Encoded protein: CASSPARGTNYGYTF.

With respect to this clone: The junction and the germline gene differ at one end; a read error may be behind it. The sample contains more than one DNA sequence encoding this CDR3. V and J are TRBV5-8 and TRBJ2-7, with TRBD2 matching 14 bases. Germline CDR1 is SGHTS and CDR2 is YDEGEE. CDR3 size: 17 residues. The DNA for the CDR3 is TGTGCCAGTAGCTTGGAGGGACTAGCGGGGGCCCGCTACGAGCAGTACTTC. It is translated as CASSLEGLAGARYEQYF.

V and J are TRBV24-1 and TRBJ1-5; unclear D gene. CDR3 length: 12 amino acids. CDR1 KGHDR and CDR2 SFDVKD come from the germline V gene. The ends were cut back, 2 bases at V and 6 bases at J, with 4 bases in the middle. This CDR3 is CATSDYGQPQHF. The CDR3 coding sequence is TGTGCCACCAGTGATTACGGTCAGCCCCAGCATTTT.

The chain combines TRBV2 with TRBJ2-7; 8 bases map to TRBD1. CDR1 SNHLY and CDR2 FYNNEI come from the germline V gene. This CDR3 is built from 15 residues. The J segment lost 5 bases and the V segment lost 1 base, leaving 7 bases of the junction unmatched. The CDR3 reads CASSEVTDRDHEQYF. In nucleotides, the CDR3 is TGTGCCAGCAGTGAAGTAACGGACAGGGACCACGAGCAGTACTTC.

The chain has TRBV9 and TRBJ2-1; TRBD2 matches at 14 bases. The V gene end was trimmed by 0 bases and the J gene end by 8 bases; junction bases not matched to a gene: 7. Per germline, CDR1 SGDLS and CDR2 YYNGEE. The CDR3 spans 17 residues. This CDR3 reads CASSVGTTSGGAYEQFF. For the CDR3, the DNA is TGTGCCAGCAGCGTAGGGACGACTAGCGGGGGGGCTTATGAGCAGTTCTTC.

This chain connects TRBV27 to TRBJ1-5, with 7 bases identical to TRBD1. Germline V lookup: CDR1 MNHEY, CDR2 SMNVEV (reference sequence). Losses at the gene ends were 9 bases for V and 4 bases for J; bases not matched to a gene: 12. The CDR3 is 15 amino acids. CDR3 in amino acids: CASRQGFADNQPQHF. DNA of the CDR3: TGTGCCAGTCGACAGGGTTTTGCGGATAATCAGCCCCAGCATTTT.

The rearrangement joins TRBV6-5 to TRBJ1-1, with a possible D match to TRBD1 (6 bases). V dropped 4 bases and J dropped 4 bases, with 10 bases sitting between them. Germline CDR1 reads MNHEY; CDR2 reads SVGAGI. CDR3 length equals 13 residues. CDR3 protein: CASSFTGSTEAFF. The CDR3 DNA is TGTGCCAGCAGTTTTACAGGGTCCACTGAAGCTTTCTTT.

The V and J genes are TRBV7-2 and TRBJ1-1, with D possibly matching TRBD1 (6 bases). The germline V gene encodes CDR1 SGHTA and CDR2 FQGNSA. CDR3 length: 14 residues. Trimming cost V 5 bases and J 4 bases, with 14 bases left between them. The CDR3 nucleotides read TGTGCCAGCAGCAGTAGGGGGACAACCACTGAAGCTTTCTTT. Translating gives CASSSRGTTTEAFF.

The V and J genes are TRBV27 and TRBJ1-6; 8 bases match TRBD1. The CDR3 length is 14 residues. V was pared by 5 bases and J by 9 bases, with 6 bases of the junction left unmatched. Germline values: CDR1 MNHEY, CDR2 SMNVEV (reference sequence). The CDR3 DNA sequence: TGTGCCAGCAGTCCTGACAGGGGTGGTTCACCCCTCCACTTT. This encodes CASSPDRGGSPLHF.

The chain links TRBV5-1 to TRBJ1-3, with D perhaps TRBD1 (5 bases). The V end lost 0 bases, the J end lost 4 bases, and 14 bases lay between the germline ends. CDR3 length: 16 amino acids. Germline V gives CDR1 SGHRS, CDR2 YFSETQ. The CDR3, as DNA: TGCGCCAGCAGCTTGGATGGACTCGGGGGAGGAAACACCATATATTTT. Amino acid sequence: CASSLDGLGGGNTIYF.

J is TRBJ1-4 and V is TRBV5-6; 8 bases align to TRBD1. Germline assignment: CDR1 SGHDT and CDR2 YYEEEE. The ends lost 2 bases at V and 0 bases at J; junction bases unmatched: 9. The CDR3 covers 18 residues. This CDR3 is CASSLGTGYEATNEKLFF. The CDR3 DNA follows: TGTGCCAGCAGCTTAGGGACAGGATATGAAGCAACTAATGAAAAACTGTTTTTT.

V usage is TRBV3-1 (or the pseudogene TRBV3-2) and J usage is TRBJ1-1, with 8 nucleotides matching TRBD1. This CDR3 region has 14 residues. The V gene's germline CDR1 is LGHDT and CDR2 YNNKEL (reference sequence). J was trimmed by 4 bases and V by 4 bases; bases with no gene match: 5. CDR3 residues: CASSPQGTGTEAFF. The CDR3 DNA is TGTGCCAGCAGCCCACAGGGGACAGGCACTGAAGCTTTCTTT.

The CDR3 region is CASSLDGGGPNPYEQYF. As DNA, the CDR3 is TGCGCCAGCAGCTTGGATGGCGGGGGGCCCAACCCCTACGAGCAGTACTTC. The genes are TRBV5-1 and TRBJ2-7; the match to TRBD2 covers 8 bases. The ends lost 0 bases at V and 2 bases at J; junction bases unmatched: 10. This CDR3 contains 17 residues. The germline gives CDR1 SGHRS, CDR2 YFSETQ.

V and J are TRBV14 and TRBJ1-5, with D hard to call. The germline CDR1 and CDR2 sequences are SGHDN and FVKESK. The germline V and J ends were trimmed by 1 base and 7 bases, with 8 bases remaining between them. CDR3 length: 13 residues. The CDR3 region is CASSQGVRQPQHF. The CDR3 nucleotides are TGTGCCAGCAGCCAAGGGGTGAGGCAGCCCCAGCATTTT.

This clone was recorded only once. This chain joins TRBV19 and TRBJ2-5; 8 bases line up with TRBD2. The germline CDR1 and CDR2 sequences are LNHDA and SQIVND (reference sequence). CDR3 size: 14 residues. With 10 bases clipped from V and 4 bases from J, the junction kept 11 bases outside the gene matches. The CDR3 spells CATRRTSGTETQYF. In DNA form, the CDR3 reads TGTGCCACCCGACGAACTAGCGGAACAGAGACCCAGTACTTC.

The V call is TRBV7-9, the J call TRBJ1-3, with D unclear. Germline V gives CDR1 SEHNR, CDR2 FQNEAQ (reference sequence). V lost 2 bases to trimming and J lost 0 bases, with 8 bases between them. CDR3 length: 15 residues. In nucleotides, the CDR3 is TGTGCCAGCAGCTTAAGCTCCAACTCTGGAAACACCATATATTTT. It encodes CASSLSSNSGNTIYF.

This clone was recorded once. The chain combines TRBV6-5 with TRBJ2-1; 11 bases map to TRBD1. Germline assignment: CDR1 MNHEY and CDR2 SVGAGI. J lost 9 bases, V lost 6 bases, and 7 bases had no gene match. CDR3 length equals 14 residues. In DNA form, the CDR3 reads TGTGCCAGCAGGACCGGGACAGGGGGGGTTGAGCAGTTCTTC. It encodes CASRTGTGGVEQFF.

This rearrangement joins TRBV19 to TRBJ1-6; 9 bases match TRBD1. J was trimmed by 7 bases and V by 6 bases; bases with no gene match: 7. Per the germline V gene, CDR1 is LNHDA and CDR2 is SQIVND (reference sequence). The CDR3 has 15 amino acids. The CDR3: CASRTTGGGNSPLHF. The CDR3 DNA reads TGTGCCAGTAGAACGACAGGGGGAGGGAATTCACCCCTCCACTTT.

The chain links TRBV28 to TRBJ2-1, with a possible D match to TRBD2 (6 bases). CDR3 length equals 16 residues. Per germline, CDR1 MDHEN and CDR2 SYDVKM. The chain's CDR3 is CSVISRAARIAGKQFF. DNA of the CDR3: TGTTCTGTAATTTCTCGTGCGGCCAGAATTGCGGGAAAGCAGTTCTTC.

The chain is built from TRBV5-4 and TRBJ1-1; D is unresolved. V gave up 0 bases and J gave up 1 base, with 7 bases separating them. The length of the CDR3 is 14 residues. Germline values: CDR1 SGHNT, CDR2 YYREEE (reference sequence). CDR3 residues: CASSLGHANTEAFF. The CDR3 nucleotides are TGTGCCAGCAGCTTGGGACACGCGAACACTGAAGCTTTCTTT.

This chain uses TRBV11-1 with TRBJ2-3, with TRBD2 as a possible D gene (6 bases). The V gene lost 3 bases and the J gene lost 0 bases, with 7 bases spanning the gap. This CDR3 has 14 residues. Looked up from germline, CDR1 is SGHAT and CDR2 is FQDESV (reference sequence). The CDR3 DNA follows: TGTGCCAGCAGCTTTAGCGGAAGCACAGATACGCAGTATTTT. As protein: CASSFSGSTDTQYF.

This clone was detected only once. This sequence joins TRBV7-2 and TRBJ2-1, with 8 bases identical to TRBD2. J was trimmed by 2 bases and V by 5 bases; bases with no gene match: 5. The V gene's germline CDR1 is SGHTA and CDR2 FQGNSA. CDR3 size: 15 residues. For the CDR3, the DNA is TGTGCCAGCAGCCGGGGACTAGGGGCCTACAATGAGCAGTTCTTC. Translating it yields CASSRGLGAYNEQFF.

CDR3 residues: CASRTRGGFEGEKLFF. The DNA of the CDR3 is TGTGCCAGTAGAACCCGCGGGGGGTTCGAGGGTGAAAAACTGTTTTTT. This rearrangement joins TRBV19 to TRBJ1-4, with a possible D match to TRBD1 (5 bases). The length of the CDR3 is 16 residues. V was cut by 6 bases and J by 7 bases, with 21 bases left in between. Germline V gene sequence: CDR1 LNHDA, CDR2 SQIVND (reference sequence).

The chain is built from TRBV6-4 and TRBJ2-1, with a possible D match to TRBD2 (6 bases). CDR1 and CDR2 (germline): MRHNA, SNTAGT. Trimming cost V 1 base and J 7 bases, with 11 bases left between them. This CDR3 spans 14 amino acids. The CDR3 DNA reads as TGTGCCAGCAGTGACTTGGGACTCTCTAATGAGCAGTTCTTC. Its protein is CASSDLGLSNEQFF.

The chain combines TRBV28 with TRBJ2-1; 11 bases align to TRBD2. In germline, CDR1 is MDHEN, CDR2 SYDVKM. The CDR3 covers 16 residues. With 5 bases clipped from V and 5 bases from J, the junction kept 8 bases outside the gene matches. CDR3: CASSKTLAGGHNEQFF. DNA of the CDR3: TGTGCCAGCAGTAAGACTCTAGCGGGGGGTCACAATGAGCAGTTCTTC.

V is TRBV7-2 and J is TRBJ2-7; D might be TRBD2 (5 bases). V was pared by 6 bases and J by 3 bases, with 12 bases between. This CDR3 is 13 amino acids long. Germline V CDR1 and CDR2: SGHTA, FQGNSA. CDR3 sequence: CASSAGLDYEQYF. CDR3 coding DNA: TGTGCCAGCAGTGCCGGACTGGACTACGAGCAGTACTTC.